Given below is one T cell receptor (beta chain) in context. Its antigen is currently unknown. Sequencing was performed with immunoSEQ multiplex PCR; in TCRdb, only in-frame clones are kept and a portion is missing. The sample holds fewer than 350,000 clones; roughly 90% are singletons and the top ten take about 0.86%. The germline CDR1 and CDR2 sequences are SGHRS and YFSETQ. V shed 1 base, J shed 1 base, and the junction held 15 bases outside the gene matches. The length of the CDR3 is 19 residues. The source of the sample is a study of cytomegalovirus exposure and HLA in healthy donors. Study-level background: The roughly 670 first-cohort repertoires shared a platform with the 130 or so validation repertoires, as reported in a later analysis. Study results and limitations: TCR sequences were mostly rare, though some public TCRs occurred in many donors.

The material sequenced was PBMCs. This sequence originates from a woman between 18 and 29 years old in good health and CMV-seronegative. J is TRBJ2-5 and V is TRBV5-1; 8 bases agree with TRBD2. In DNA form, the CDR3 reads TGCGCCAGCAGCTTGAAACCCCCCGTGGTAGCGGGGTCCCAAGAGACCCAGTACTTC. This encodes CASSLKPPVVAGSQETQYF.